This TCR beta chain came from a study of radiation and T cells in renal cell carcinoma. As regards this clone: What it binds is not known.

Measured with immunoSEQ multiplex PCR; TCRdb has only the in-frame clones, and not every one. Of about 140,000 clones in the sample, approximately 87% were seen once. Overall study findings and caveats: No pretreatment tumor biopsies were available for baseline clonotypes.

Germline V gene lookup returns CDR1 LGHNA and CDR2 YSLEER. This CDR3 is built from 18 residues. V shed 1 base, J shed 0 bases, and the junction held 8 bases outside the gene matches. The time point here: baseline pretreatment blood. The treatment here: 15 Gy SBRT to primary tumor, nephrectomy 4 weeks later. The material was blood, obtained from a patient whose treatment included radiotherapy and nephrectomy. This receptor was obtained from a woman between 45 and 65 years old with renal cell carcinoma. V and J are TRBV4-3 and TRBJ2-7, with TRBD2 matching 11 bases. The CDR3 protein is CASSQVLAGEGVSYEQYF. In DNA form, the CDR3 reads TGCGCCAGCAGCCAAGTACTAGCGGGAGAGGGGGTCTCCTACGAGCAGTACTTC.